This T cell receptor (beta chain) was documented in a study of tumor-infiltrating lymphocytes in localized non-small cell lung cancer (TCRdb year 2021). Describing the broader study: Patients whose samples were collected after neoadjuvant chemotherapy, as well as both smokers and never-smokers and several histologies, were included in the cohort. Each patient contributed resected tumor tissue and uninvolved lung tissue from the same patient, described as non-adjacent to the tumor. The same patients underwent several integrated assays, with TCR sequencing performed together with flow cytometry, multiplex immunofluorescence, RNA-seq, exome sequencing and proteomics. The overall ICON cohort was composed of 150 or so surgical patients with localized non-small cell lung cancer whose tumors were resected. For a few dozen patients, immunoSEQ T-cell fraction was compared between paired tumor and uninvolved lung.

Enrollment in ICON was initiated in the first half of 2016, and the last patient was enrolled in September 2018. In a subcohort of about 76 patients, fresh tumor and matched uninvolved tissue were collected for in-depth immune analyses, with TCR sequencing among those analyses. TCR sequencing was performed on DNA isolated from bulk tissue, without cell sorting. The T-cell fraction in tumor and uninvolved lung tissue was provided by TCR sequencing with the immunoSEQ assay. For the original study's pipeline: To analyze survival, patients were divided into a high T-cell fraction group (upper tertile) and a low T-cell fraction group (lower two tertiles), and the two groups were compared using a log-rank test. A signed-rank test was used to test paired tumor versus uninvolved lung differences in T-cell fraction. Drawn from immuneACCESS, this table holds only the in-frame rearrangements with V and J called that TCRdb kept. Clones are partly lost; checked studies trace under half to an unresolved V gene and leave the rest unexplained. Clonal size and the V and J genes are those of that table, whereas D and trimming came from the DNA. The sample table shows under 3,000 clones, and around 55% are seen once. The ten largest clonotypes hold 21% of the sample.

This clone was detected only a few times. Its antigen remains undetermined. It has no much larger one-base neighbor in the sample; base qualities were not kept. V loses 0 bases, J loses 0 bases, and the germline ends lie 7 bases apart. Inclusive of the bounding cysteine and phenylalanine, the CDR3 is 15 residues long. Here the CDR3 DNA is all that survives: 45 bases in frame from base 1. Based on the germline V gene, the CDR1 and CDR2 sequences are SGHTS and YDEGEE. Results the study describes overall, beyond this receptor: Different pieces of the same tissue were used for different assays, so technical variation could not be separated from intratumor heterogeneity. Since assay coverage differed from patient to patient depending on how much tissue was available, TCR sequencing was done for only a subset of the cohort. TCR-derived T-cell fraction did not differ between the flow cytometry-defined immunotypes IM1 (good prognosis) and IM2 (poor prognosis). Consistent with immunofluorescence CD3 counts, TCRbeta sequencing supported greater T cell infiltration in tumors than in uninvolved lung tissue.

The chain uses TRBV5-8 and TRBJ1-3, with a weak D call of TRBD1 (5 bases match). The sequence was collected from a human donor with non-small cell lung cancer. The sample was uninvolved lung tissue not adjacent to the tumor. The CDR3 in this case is CASSLGQNSGNTIYF. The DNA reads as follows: TGTGCCAGCAGCTTGGGACAGAACTCTGGAAACACCATATATTTT.